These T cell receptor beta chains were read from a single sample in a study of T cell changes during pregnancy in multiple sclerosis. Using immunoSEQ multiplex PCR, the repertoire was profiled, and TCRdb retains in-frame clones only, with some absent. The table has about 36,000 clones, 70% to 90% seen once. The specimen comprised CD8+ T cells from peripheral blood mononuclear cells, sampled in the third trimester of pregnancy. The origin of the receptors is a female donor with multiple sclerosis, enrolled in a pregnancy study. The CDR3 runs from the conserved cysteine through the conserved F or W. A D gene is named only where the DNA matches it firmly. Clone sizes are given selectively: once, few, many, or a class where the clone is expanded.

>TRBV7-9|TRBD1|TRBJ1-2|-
CASSLDRAYYGYTF
TGTGCCAGCAGCTTGGACAGGGCTTACTATGGCTACACCTTC
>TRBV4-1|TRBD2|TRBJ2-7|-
CASSLNLNTDPKRGEQYF
TGCGCCAGCAGCCTAAACCTGAACACCGATCCCAAGCGGGGTGAGCAGTACTTC
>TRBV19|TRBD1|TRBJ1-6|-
CASSPDRVWNSPLHF
TGTGCCAGTAGCCCGGACAGGGTATGGAATTCACCCCTCCACTTT
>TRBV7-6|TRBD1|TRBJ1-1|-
CASSNPKGQGNTEAFF
TGTGCCAGCAGCAACCCAAAGGGACAGGGGAACACTGAAGCTTTCTTT
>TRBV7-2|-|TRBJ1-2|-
CASSQAQGHLGGYTF
TGCGCCAGCAGCCAAGCACAGGGCCACCTGGGGGGCTACACCTTC
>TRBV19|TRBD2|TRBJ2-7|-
CASSISAGGPYEQYF
TGTGCCAGTAGTATTTCAGCGGGAGGGCCTTACGAGCAGTACTTC
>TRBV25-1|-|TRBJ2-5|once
CASSEIDGRRTETQYF
TGTGCCAGCAGTGAAATTGACGGGCGGAGGACTGAGACCCAGTACTTC
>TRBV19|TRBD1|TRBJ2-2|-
CASRHAERQGDTGELFF
TGTGCCAGTCGCCACGCAGAGAGGCAGGGGGACACCGGGGAGCTGTTTTTT
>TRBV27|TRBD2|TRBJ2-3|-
CASSRRTSGGTDTQYF
TGTGCCAGCAGCCGGCGGACTAGCGGGGGCACAGATACGCAGTATTTT
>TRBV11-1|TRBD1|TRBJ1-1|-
CASSPRDRTIEAFF
TGTGCCAGCAGCCCGCGGGACAGGACCATTGAAGCTTTCTTT
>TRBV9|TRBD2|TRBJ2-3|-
CATSPPASGADTQYF
TGTGCGACCTCCCCGCCGGCTAGCGGGGCGGATACGCAGTATTTT
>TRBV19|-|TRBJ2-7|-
CASTYEQYF
TGTGCCAGCACCTACGAGCAGTACTTC
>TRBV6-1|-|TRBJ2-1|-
CASSEERLAANEQFF
TGTGCCAGCAGTGAAGAGCGGCTAGCCGCCAATGAGCAGTTCTTC
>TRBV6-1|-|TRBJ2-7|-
CASSETRHYEQYF
TGTGCCAGCAGTGAGACTAGACACTACGAGCAGTACTTC
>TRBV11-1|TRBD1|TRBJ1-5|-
CASSQNTRDRGNQPQHF
TGTGCCAGCAGCCAAAATACCCGGGACAGGGGTAATCAGCCCCAGCATTTT
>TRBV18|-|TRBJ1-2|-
CASSPPETVANYGYTF
TGTGCCAGCTCACCACCAGAAACAGTTGCTAACTATGGCTACACCTTC
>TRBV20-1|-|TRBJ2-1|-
CSARRTSEQFF
TGCAGTGCTAGGCGGACATCCGAGCAGTTCTTC
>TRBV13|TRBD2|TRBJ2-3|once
CASSSALASADTQYF
TGTGCCAGCAGCTCGGCACTAGCGAGCGCAGATACGCAGTATTTT
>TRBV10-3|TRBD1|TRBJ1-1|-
CAISEPRDRIMNTEAFF
TGTGCCATCAGTGAGCCCCGGGACAGAATAATGAACACTGAAGCTTTCTTT
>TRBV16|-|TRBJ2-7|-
CASSHPGDEQYF
TGTGCCAGCAGCCATCCAGGGGACGAGCAGTACTTC
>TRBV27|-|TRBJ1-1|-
CASRELTGVEAFF
TGTGCCAGCAGGGAACTCACAGGAGTTGAAGCTTTCTTT
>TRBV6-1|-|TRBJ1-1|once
CASSRFEGTEAFF
TGTGCCAGCAGCCGATTCGAGGGCACTGAAGCTTTCTTT
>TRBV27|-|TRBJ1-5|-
CASRSNSGGDQPQHF
TGTGCCAGCAGATCCAACTCCGGAGGGGATCAGCCCCAGCATTTT
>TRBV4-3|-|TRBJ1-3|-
CASSQDQGLGNTIYF
TGCGCCAGCAGCCAAGATCAGGGACTGGGAAACACCATATATTTT
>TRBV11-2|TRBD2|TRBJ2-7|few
CASSSPAGAYEQYF
TGTGCCAGCAGCTCGCCAGCGGGGGCCTACGAGCAGTACTTC
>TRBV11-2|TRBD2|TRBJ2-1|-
CASSSPGRDEQFF
TGTGCCAGCAGCTCCCCAGGGAGGGATGAGCAGTTCTTC